These 9 T cell receptor beta chains originate from one sample sequenced in a study of identical twins. TCRdb used MiXCR to reprocess the 5' RACE reads, holding one entry per CDR3 protein. The sample records 700,000 or so distinct CDR3 sequences, 8.6% being singletons. In addition, the sample was reused for a study of yellow fever vaccine responses in identical twins.

Sequenced: PBMCs. These receptors were obtained from a woman aged 18-35 years in good health.

The chain is built from TRBV7-3 and TRBJ2-3; 8 bases line up with TRBD1. Germline V CDR1 and CDR2: SGHTA, FQGTGA. This CDR3 has 15 residues. V was pared by 5 bases and J by 0 bases, with 4 bases of the junction left unmatched. Written as DNA, the CDR3 is TGTGCCAGCAGCGAGACAGGGGAGAGCACAGATACGCAGTATTTT. Its protein product is CASSETGESTDTQYF.

The rearrangement uses TRBV12-3 or TRBV12-4 and TRBJ1-1; no reliable D call. The V end lost 5 bases, the J end lost 6 bases, and 13 bases lay between the germline ends. The CDR3 consists of 13 residues. CDR3 sequence: CASSVIREAEAFF. Written as DNA, the CDR3 is TGTGCCAGCAGTGTCATAAGGGAGGCTGAAGCTTTCTTT.

This clonotype was picked up a small number of times. The chain joins TRBV6-5 to TRBJ1-1; no firm D call. Germline V gives CDR1 MNHEY, CDR2 SVGAGI. The V end was cut by 4 bases, the J end by 11 bases, with 14 bases between. The CDR3 runs to 12 residues. In DNA form, the CDR3 reads TGTGCCAGCAGTTCCGGCTCCATTGGGGCTTTCTTT. Protein product: CASSSGSIGAFF.

The genes are TRBV11-2 and TRBJ2-5; 9 bases line up with TRBD2. Looked up from germline, CDR1 is SGHAT and CDR2 is FQNNGV. The CDR3 consists of 16 residues. Trimming took 5 bases from V and 1 from J; bases not matched to a gene: 8. CDR3 region: CASSIIAGAFQETQYF. Here the CDR3 DNA reads TGTGCCAGCAGCATTATAGCGGGGGCCTTCCAAGAGACCCAGTACTTC.

This clonotype was observed many times. The chain carries TRBV10-3 and TRBJ1-1; D possibly corresponds to TRBD1 (5 bases). The CDR3 length is 13 residues. V shed 7 bases and J shed 7 bases, with 16 bases lying between them. The germline V gene has CDR1 ENHRY and CDR2 SYGVKD. The CDR3 is CAINTGLRDEAFF. Here the CDR3 DNA reads TGTGCCATCAATACAGGACTTCGCGATGAAGCTTTCTTT.

This clonotype has just a few counts. The J gene is TRBJ2-7, the V gene TRBV21-1; the table assigns TRBD1, which was not confirmed against the DNA. TRBV21-1 is an annotated pseudogene. This CDR3 is 17 amino acids long. CDR3 sequence reads: CASSNPKSHTGANEQYF. The DNA for the CDR3 is TGTGCCAGCAGCAACCCCAAGTCCCATACAGGGGCTAACGAGCAGTACTTC.

The chain links TRBV7-2 to TRBJ2-2, with D possibly TRBD2 on 5 matching bases. Germline CDR1 and CDR2: SGHTA and FQGNSA. Trimming took 4 bases from V and 8 from J, leaving 14 bases between them. CDR3 length equals 14 residues. The CDR3 sequence: CASSSGLLMGELFF. CDR3 sequence (DNA): TGTGCCAGCAGCTCCGGACTTCTAATGGGGGAGCTGTTTTTT. The entire variable domain, with the rest obtained from reference TRBV7-2 and TRBJ2-2, is as follows: GAGVSQSPSNKVTEKGKDVELRCDPISGHTALYWYRQSLGQGLEFLIYFQGNSAPDKSGLPSDRFSAERTGGSVSTLTIQRTQQEDSAVYLCASSSGLLMGELFFGEGSRLTVL.

This clonotype showed up many times. The gene calls are TRBV7-2 and TRBJ2-3; 8 nucleotides agree with TRBD1. The J segment lost 0 bases and the V segment lost 3 bases, leaving 2 bases of the junction unmatched. CDR3 length: 15 amino acids. The germline CDR1 and CDR2 sequences are SGHTA and FQGNSA. The DNA of the CDR3 is TGTGCCAGCAGCTTCCAGGGGGCTAGCACAGATACGCAGTATTTT. This translates into CASSFQGASTDTQYF.

This clonotype was recorded many times. This chain connects TRBV4-3 to TRBJ2-7, with TRBD1 as a possible D gene (6 bases). The CDR3 runs 15 residues. Trimming removed 1 base from V and 4 bases from J, with 14 bases in between. The germline CDR1 and CDR2 sequences are LGHNA and YSLEER. This CDR3 reads CASSQVAQGGYEQYF. Written as DNA, the CDR3 is TGCGCCAGCAGCCAAGTCGCACAGGGTGGTTACGAGCAGTACTTC.